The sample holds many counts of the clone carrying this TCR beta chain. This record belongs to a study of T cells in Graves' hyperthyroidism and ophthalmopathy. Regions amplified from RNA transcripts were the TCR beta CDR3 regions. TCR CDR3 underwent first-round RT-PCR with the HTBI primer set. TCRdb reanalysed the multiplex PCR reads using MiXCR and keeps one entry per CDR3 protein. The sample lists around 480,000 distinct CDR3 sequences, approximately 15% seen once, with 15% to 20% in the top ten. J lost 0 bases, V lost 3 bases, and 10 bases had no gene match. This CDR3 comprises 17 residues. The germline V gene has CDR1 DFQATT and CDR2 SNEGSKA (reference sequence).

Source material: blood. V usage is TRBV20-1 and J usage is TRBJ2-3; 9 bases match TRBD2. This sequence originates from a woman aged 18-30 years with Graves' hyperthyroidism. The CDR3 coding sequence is TGCAGTGCTAGCGGTGGACTAGCGAGCACTAGCACAGATACGCAGTATTTT. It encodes CSASGGLASTSTDTQYF.